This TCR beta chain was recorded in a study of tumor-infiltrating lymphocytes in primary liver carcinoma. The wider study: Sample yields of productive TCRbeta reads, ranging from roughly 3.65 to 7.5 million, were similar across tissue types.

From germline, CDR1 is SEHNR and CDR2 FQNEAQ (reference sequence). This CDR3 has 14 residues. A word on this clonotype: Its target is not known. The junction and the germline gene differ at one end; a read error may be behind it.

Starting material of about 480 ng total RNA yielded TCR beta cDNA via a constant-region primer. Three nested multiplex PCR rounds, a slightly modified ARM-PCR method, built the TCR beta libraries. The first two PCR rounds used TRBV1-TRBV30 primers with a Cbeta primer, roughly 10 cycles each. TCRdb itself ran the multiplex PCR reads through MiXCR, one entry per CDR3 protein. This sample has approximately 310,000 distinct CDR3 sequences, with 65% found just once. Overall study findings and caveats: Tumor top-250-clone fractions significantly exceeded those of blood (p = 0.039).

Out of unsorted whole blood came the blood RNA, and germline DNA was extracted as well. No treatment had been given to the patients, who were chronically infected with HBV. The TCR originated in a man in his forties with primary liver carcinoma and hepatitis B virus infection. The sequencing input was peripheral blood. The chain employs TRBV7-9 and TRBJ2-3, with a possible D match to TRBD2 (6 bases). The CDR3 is CASSLAPGADMQYF. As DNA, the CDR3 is TGTGCCAGCAGCTTAGCGCCGGGAGCAGATATGCAGTATTTT.